This T cell receptor (beta chain) was identified in a study of identical twins. Germline loops: CDR1 ENHRY, CDR2 SYGVKD. The CDR3 is 15 residues long. Trimming took 8 bases from V and 0 from J; bases not matched to a gene: 8. TCRdb reprocessed the 5' RACE reads via MiXCR and lists one record per CDR3 protein. In the table there are 400,000 or so distinct CDR3 sequences, around 9.7% of which are singletons. Concerning this clonotype: Its antigen is undetermined.

Study-level points and caveats: Fewer insertions marked abundant cord blood beta clonotypes; young adult naive trended weakly, memory not at all. Invariant MAIT and iNKT cells are populations that could partly confound zero-insertion analyses.

Material: naive T cells sorted from blood. This sequence originates from a woman aged 45-65 years in good health. The genes are TRBV10-3 and TRBJ2-7; 9 nucleotides agree with TRBD1. In DNA, the CDR3 is TGTGCCATCGGAACGGACAGGGGAAGCTCCTACGAGCAGTACGTC. It codes for CAIGTDRGSSYEQYV.